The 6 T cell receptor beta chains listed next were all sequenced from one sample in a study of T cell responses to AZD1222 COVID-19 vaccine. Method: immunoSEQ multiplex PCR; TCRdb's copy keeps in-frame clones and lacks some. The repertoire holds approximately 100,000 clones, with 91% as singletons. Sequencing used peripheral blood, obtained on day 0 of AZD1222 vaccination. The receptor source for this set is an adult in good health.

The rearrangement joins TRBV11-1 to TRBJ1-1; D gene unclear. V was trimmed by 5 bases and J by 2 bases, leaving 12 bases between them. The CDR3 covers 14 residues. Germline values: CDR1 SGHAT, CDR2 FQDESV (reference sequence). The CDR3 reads CASSPSHENTEAFF. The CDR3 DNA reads TGTGCCAGCAGCCCTAGCCACGAAAACACTGAAGCTTTCTTT.

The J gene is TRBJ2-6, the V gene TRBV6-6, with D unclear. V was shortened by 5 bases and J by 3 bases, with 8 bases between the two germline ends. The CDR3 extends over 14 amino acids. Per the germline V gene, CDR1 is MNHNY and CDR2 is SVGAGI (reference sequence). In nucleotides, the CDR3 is TGTGCCAGCAGTATAGGCGATGGGGCCAACGTCCTGACTTTC. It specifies CASSIGDGANVLTF.

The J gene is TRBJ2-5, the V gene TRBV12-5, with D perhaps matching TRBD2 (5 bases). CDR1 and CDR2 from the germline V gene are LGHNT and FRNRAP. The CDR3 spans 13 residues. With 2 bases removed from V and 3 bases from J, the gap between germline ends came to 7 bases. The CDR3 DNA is TGTGCTAGTGGTTTGCCCGGGAAAGAGACCCAGTACTTC. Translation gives CASGLPGKETQYF.

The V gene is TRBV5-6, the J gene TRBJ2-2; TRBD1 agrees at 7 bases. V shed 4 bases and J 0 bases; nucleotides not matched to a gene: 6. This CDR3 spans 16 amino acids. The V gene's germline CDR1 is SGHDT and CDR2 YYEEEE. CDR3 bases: TGTGCCAGCAGCCGACAGGGAATTTCGAACACCGGGGAGCTGTTTTTT. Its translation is CASSRQGISNTGELFF.

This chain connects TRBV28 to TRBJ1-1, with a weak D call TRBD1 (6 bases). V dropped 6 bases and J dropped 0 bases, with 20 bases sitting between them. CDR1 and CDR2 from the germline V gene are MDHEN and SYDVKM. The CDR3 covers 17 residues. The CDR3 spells CASREVTGIRVNTEAFF. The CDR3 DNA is TGTGCCAGCAGGGAAGTCACAGGGATTCGGGTGAACACTGAAGCTTTCTTT.

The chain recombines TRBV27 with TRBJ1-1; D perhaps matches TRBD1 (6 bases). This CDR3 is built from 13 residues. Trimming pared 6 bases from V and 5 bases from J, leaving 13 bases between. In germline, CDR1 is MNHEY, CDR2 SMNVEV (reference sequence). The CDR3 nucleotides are TGTGCCAGCAGGGACAGCAGTTATACTGAAGCTTTCTTT. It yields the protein CASRDSSYTEAFF.